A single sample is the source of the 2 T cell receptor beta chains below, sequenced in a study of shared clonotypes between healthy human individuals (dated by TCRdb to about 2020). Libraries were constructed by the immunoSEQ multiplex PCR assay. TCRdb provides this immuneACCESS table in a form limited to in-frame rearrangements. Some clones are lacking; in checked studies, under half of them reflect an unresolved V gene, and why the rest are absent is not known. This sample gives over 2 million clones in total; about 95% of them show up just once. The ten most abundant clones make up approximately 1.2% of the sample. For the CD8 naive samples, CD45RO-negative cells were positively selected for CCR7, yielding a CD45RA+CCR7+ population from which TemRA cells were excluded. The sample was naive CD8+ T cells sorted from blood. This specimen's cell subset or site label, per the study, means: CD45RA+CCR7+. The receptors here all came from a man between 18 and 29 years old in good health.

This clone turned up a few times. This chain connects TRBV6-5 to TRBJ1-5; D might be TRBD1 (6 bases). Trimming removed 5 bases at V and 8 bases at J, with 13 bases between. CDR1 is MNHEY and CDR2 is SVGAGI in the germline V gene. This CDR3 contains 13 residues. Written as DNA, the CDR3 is TGTGCCAGCAGTGAGACAGGTTTGGAGCCCCAGCATTTT. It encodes CASSETGLEPQHF.

The chain's CDR3 is CASSDSYNQPQHF. The DNA of the CDR3 is TGTGCCAGCAGTGACAGTTACAATCAGCCCCAGCATTTT. The V call is TRBV2, the J call TRBJ1-5, with unresolved D. The CDR3 runs 13 residues. Germline CDR1 reads SNHLY; CDR2 reads FYNNEI. The V and J ends lost 3 bases and 3 bases respectively, with 6 bases between them. The variable domain in full, with the rest retrieved from reference TRBV2 and TRBJ1-5, is EPEVTQTPSHQVTQMGQEVILRCVPISNHLYFYWYRQILGQKVEFLVSFYNNEISEKSEIFDDQFSVERPDGSNFTLKIRSTKLEDSAMYFCASSDSYNQPQHFGDGTRLSIL.